The 12 T cell receptor beta chains below come from one sample, sequenced in a study of cytomegalovirus exposure and HLA in healthy donors. Profiling relied on immunoSEQ multiplex PCR, and the TCRdb table lists in-frame clones only, not all of them. The sample yields 66,000 or so clones, about 97% seen once. Sequencing was done on a sample of PBMCs. The receptors were sampled from a woman between 18 and 29 years old in good health and CMV-seropositive.

The chain uses TRBV29-1 and TRBJ1-2; no reliable D call. Germline lookup yields CDR1 SQVTM and CDR2 ANQGSEA. The CDR3 spans 14 residues. Trimming left V 2 bases short and J 4 bases short, with 14 bases between. Here the CDR3 DNA reads TGCAGCGTTGAAAATACCGGGATCACCTATGGCTACACCTTC. Protein: CSVENTGITYGYTF.

The chain recombines TRBV11-2 with TRBJ1-1; no clear D gene. V was cut by 5 bases and J by 0 bases, with 7 bases left in between. This CDR3 has 13 amino acids. Germline loops: CDR1 SGHAT, CDR2 FQNNGV. CDR3 DNA: TGTGCCAGCAGCGTTACAGTGAACACTGAAGCTTTCTTT. This codes for CASSVTVNTEAFF.

The chain couples TRBV28 to TRBJ2-1; TRBD2 aligns across 10 bases. The CDR3 loop spans 16 amino acids. Germline V lookup: CDR1 MDHEN, CDR2 SYDVKM. V shed 2 bases and J 3 bases; nucleotides not matched to a gene: 4. CDR3 coding DNA: TGTGCCAGCAGTTTACTAGCGGGAGCCAACTACAATGAGCAGTTCTTC. Its translation is CASSLLAGANYNEQFF.

This rearrangement joins TRBV21-1 to TRBJ1-5. TRBV21-1 is listed as a pseudogene. CDR3 length: 16 amino acids. DNA for the CDR3: TGTGCCAGCAGCAAATTGCGGGGCCGTAGCAATCAGCCCCAGCATTTT. This gives the protein CASSKLRGRSNQPQHF.

V and J are TRBV6-5 and TRBJ1-1; D not certain. Trimming shortened V by 0 bases and J by 1 base, and 6 bases separated the two germline ends. Per the germline V gene, CDR1 is MNHEY and CDR2 is SVGAGI. There are 14 residues in the CDR3. The CDR3 here is CASSYSQENTEAFF. DNA for the CDR3: TGTGCCAGCAGTTACTCTCAGGAGAACACTGAAGCTTTCTTT.

The rearrangement links TRBV7-2 to TRBJ2-1; 11 bases fit TRBD2. With 10 bases clipped from V and 8 bases from J, the junction kept 7 bases outside the gene matches. The V gene's germline CDR1 is SGHTA and CDR2 FQGNSA. This CDR3 is built from 13 residues. In DNA form, the CDR3 reads TGTGCCATTAGCGGGAGGGCCGGGGATGAGCAGTTCTTC. It codes for CAISGRAGDEQFF.

The chain has TRBV9 and TRBJ2-4; 7 nucleotides line up with TRBD1. The germline V gene encodes CDR1 SGDLS and CDR2 YYNGEE. Unmatched junction bases numbered 7, after V lost 3 bases and J lost 4 bases. The CDR3 contains 15 residues. The CDR3 protein is CASSARLGQKNIQYF. The CDR3 nucleotides are TGTGCCAGCAGCGCGCGTTTGGGACAGAAAAACATTCAGTACTTC.

The chain uses TRBV28 and TRBJ2-1, with D possibly TRBD2 on 5 matching bases. CDR3 size: 16 residues. The V end was cut by 5 bases, the J end by 0 bases, with 14 bases between. Germline-derived CDR1 and CDR2 are MDHEN and SYDVKM. The CDR3 DNA is TGTGCCAGCAGTGTCGAGGGCACCCACTCCTACAATGAGCAGTTCTTC. This codes for CASSVEGTHSYNEQFF.

The rearrangement uses TRBV28 and TRBJ2-3; weak D call: TRBD1 (5 bases). CDR1 is MDHEN and CDR2 is SYDVKM in the germline V gene. Trimming removed 1 base at V and 0 bases at J, with 8 bases between. The CDR3 is 15 amino acids. CDR3 nucleotides: TGTGCCAGCAGTTTATCGACAGTTAGCACAGATACGCAGTATTTT. It translates to CASSLSTVSTDTQYF.

The chain links TRBV5-6 to TRBJ2-5, with TRBD1 matching 7 bases. Germline CDR1 and CDR2: SGHDT and YYEEEE. V lost 4 bases and J lost 4; bases outside the gene matches: 4. This CDR3 is built from 13 residues. The CDR3 protein is CASSRGQPETQYF. CDR3 bases: TGTGCCAGCAGCCGGGGACAGCCAGAGACCCAGTACTTC.

The chain carries TRBV30 and TRBJ2-1; D not resolved. V lost 0 bases, J lost 5 bases, and 8 bases lay in between. This CDR3 has 13 residues. Per germline, CDR1 GTSNPN and CDR2 SVGIG (reference sequence). CDR3 sequence: CAWSVLAHNEQFF. The CDR3 region has the DNA TGTGCCTGGAGTGTTCTGGCTCACAATGAGCAGTTCTTC.

The rearrangement links TRBV11-3 to TRBJ1-1, with D hard to call. The CDR3 extends over 12 amino acids. Germline CDR1 and CDR2: SGHNT and YENEEA. The V gene lost 5 bases and the J gene lost 7 bases, with 11 bases spanning the gap. The CDR3 DNA follows: TGTGCCAGCAGCCCGGGGAGCGGTGAAGCTTTCTTT. Translated: CASSPGSGEAFF.